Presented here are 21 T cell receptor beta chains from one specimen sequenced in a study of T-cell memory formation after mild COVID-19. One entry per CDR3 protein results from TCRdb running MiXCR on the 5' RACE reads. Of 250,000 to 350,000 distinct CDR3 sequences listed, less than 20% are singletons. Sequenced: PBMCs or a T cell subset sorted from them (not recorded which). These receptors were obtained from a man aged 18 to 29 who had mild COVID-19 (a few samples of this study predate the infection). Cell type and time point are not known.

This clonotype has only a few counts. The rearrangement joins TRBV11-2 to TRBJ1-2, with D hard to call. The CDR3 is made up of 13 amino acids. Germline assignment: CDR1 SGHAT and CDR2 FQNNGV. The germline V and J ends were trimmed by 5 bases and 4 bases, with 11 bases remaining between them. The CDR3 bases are TGTGCCAGCAGCCCGGGTCAACTCTATGGCTACACCTTC. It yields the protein CASSPGQLYGYTF.

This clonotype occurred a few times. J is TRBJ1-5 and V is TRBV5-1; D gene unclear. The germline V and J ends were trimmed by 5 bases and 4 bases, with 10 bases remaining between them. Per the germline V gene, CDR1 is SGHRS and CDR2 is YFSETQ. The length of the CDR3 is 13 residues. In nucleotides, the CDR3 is TGCGCCAGCAGTTACGACGGGAATCAGCCCCAGCATTTT. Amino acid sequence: CASSYDGNQPQHF.

In nucleotides, the CDR3 is TGTGCCAGCAGCCCGGGACACCCCTACGAGCAGTACTTC. It is translated as CASSPGHPYEQYF. The chain links TRBV7-2 to TRBJ2-7, with TRBD1 as a possible D gene (6 bases). CDR1 is SGHTA and CDR2 is FQGNSA in the germline V gene. The CDR3 is 13 amino acids. Trimming removed 5 bases at V and 2 bases at J, with 10 bases between.

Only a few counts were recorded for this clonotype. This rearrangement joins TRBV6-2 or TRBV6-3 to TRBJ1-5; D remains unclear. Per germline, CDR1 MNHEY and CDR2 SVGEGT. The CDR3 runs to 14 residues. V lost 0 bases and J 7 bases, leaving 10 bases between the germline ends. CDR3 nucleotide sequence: TGTGCCAGCAGTTACTCGAGGGTTGAACAGCCCCAGCATTTT. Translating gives CASSYSRVEQPQHF.

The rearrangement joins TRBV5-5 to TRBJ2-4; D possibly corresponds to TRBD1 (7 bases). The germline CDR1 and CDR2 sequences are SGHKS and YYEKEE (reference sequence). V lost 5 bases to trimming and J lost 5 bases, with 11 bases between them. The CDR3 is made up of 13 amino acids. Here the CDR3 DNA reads TGTGCCAGCAGTGGCGGGACAGAAAACATTCAGTACTTC. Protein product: CASSGGTENIQYF. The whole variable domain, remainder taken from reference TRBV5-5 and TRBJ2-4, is DAGVTQSPTHLIKTRGQQVTLRCSPISGHKSVSWYQQVLGQGPQFIFQYYEKEERGRGNFPDRFSARQFPNYSSELNVNALLLGDSALYLCASSGGTENIQYFGAGTRLSVL.

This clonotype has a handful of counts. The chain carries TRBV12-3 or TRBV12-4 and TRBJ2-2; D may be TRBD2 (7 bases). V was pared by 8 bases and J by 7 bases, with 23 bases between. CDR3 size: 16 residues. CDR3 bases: TGTGCCAGCGCCTTTCCGTGGGGGCCGGGAGGCGGGGAGCTGTTTTTT. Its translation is CASAFPWGPGGGELFF.

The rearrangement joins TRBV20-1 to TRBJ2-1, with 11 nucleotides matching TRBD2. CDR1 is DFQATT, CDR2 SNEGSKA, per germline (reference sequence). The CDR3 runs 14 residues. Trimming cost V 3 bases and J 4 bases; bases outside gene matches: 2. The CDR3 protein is CSARGTSGYNEQFF. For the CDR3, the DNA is TGCAGTGCTAGGGGGACTAGCGGATACAATGAGCAGTTCTTC.

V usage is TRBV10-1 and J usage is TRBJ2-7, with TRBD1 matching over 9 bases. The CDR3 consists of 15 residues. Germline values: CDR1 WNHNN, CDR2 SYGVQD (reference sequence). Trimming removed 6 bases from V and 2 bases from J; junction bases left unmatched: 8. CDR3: CASSEPGQGPYEQYF. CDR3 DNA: TGCGCCAGCAGCGAACCGGGACAGGGCCCCTACGAGCAGTACTTC.

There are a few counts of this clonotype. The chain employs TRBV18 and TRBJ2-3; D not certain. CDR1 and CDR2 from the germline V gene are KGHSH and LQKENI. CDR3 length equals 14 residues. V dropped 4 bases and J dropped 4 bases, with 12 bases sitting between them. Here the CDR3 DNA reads TGTGCCAGCTCACTTGCTGGGGATTCAGATACGCAGTATTTT. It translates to CASSLAGDSDTQYF.

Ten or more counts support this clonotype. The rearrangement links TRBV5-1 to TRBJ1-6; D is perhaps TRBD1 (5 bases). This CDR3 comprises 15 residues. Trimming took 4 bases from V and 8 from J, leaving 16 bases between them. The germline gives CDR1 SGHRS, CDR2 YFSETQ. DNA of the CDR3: TGCGCCAGCAGCCCGGACGCAGGGAGGTATTCACCCCTCCACTTT. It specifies CASSPDAGRYSPLHF.

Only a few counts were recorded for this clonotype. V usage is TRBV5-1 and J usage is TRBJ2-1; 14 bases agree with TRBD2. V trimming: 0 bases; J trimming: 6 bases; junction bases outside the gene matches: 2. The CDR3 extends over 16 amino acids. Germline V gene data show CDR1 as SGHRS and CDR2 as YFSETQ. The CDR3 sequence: CASSLGGLAGGNEQFF. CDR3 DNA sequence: TGCGCCAGCAGCTTGGGAGGACTAGCGGGGGGCAATGAGCAGTTCTTC.

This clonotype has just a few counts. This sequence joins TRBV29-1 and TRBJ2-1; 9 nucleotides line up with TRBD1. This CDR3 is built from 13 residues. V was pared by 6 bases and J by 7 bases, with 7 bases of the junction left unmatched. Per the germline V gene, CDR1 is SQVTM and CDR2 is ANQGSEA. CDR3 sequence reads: CSVEDRGSNEQFF. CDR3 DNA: TGCAGCGTGGAGGACAGGGGATCGAATGAGCAGTTCTTC.

The chain's CDR3 is CASSPYPRSSVNEQFF. The CDR3 DNA reads TGTGCCAGCAGCCCTTATCCCCGTTCTAGCGTCAATGAGCAGTTCTTC. This chain links TRBV7-8 with TRBJ2-1; TRBD2 is a possible D gene (6 bases). Germline lookup yields CDR1 SGHVS and CDR2 FQNEAQ. Trimming removed 5 bases at V and 6 bases at J, with 20 bases between. There are 16 residues in the CDR3.

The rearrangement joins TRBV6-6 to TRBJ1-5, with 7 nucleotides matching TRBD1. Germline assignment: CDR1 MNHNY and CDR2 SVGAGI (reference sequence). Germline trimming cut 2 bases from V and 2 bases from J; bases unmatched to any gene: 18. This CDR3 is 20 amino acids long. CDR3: CASSYPLYRGAHWGNQPQHF. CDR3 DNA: TGTGCCAGCAGTTACCCCCTGTACAGGGGCGCCCATTGGGGCAATCAGCCCCAGCATTTT.

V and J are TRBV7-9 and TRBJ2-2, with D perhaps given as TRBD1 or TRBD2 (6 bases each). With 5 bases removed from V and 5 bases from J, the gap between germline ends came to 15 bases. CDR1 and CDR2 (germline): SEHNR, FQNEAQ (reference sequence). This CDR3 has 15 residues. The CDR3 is CASSLNREATGELFF. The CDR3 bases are TGTGCCAGCAGCCTAAACAGGGAGGCGACCGGGGAGCTGTTTTTT.

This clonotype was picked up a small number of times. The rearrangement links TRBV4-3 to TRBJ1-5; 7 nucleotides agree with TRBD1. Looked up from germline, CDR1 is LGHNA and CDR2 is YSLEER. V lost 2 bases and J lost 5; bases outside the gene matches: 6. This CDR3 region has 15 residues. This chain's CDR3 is CASSQNGGGDQPQHF. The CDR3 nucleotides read TGCGCCAGCAGCCAAAACGGAGGGGGCGATCAGCCCCAGCATTTT.

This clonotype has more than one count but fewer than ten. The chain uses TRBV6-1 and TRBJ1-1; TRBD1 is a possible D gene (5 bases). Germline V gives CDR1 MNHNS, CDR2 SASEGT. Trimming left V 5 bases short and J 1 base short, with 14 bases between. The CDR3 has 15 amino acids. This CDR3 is CASSPARGANTEAFF. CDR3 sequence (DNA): TGTGCCAGCAGTCCGGCAAGGGGCGCGAACACTGAAGCTTTCTTT.

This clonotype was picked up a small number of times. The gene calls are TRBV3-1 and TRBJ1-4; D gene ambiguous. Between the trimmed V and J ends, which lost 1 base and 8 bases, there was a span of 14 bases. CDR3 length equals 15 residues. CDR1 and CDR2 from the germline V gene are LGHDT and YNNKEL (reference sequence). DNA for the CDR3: TGTGCCAGCAGCCAAGCGGGAGACGCGCGGGAAAAACTGTTTTTT. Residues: CASSQAGDAREKLFF.

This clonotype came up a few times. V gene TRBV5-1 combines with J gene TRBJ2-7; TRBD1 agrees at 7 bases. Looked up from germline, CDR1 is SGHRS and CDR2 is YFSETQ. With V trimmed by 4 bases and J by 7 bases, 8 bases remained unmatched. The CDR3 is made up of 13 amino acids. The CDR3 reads CASSPPGQWEQYF. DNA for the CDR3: TGCGCCAGCAGCCCACCGGGACAGTGGGAGCAGTACTTC.

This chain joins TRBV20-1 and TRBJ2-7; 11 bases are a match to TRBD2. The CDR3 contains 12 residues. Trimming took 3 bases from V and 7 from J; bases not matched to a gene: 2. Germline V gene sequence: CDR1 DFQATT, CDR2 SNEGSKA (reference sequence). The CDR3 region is CSARTSGDEQYV. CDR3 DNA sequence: TGCAGTGCTAGGACTAGCGGGGATGAGCAGTACGTC.

As DNA, the CDR3 is TGTGCCAGCAGCGAGGACAGGGGCTATCAGCCCCAGCATTTT. This encodes CASSEDRGYQPQHF. The chain recombines TRBV6-5 with TRBJ1-5, with TRBD1 matching 9 bases. V lost 6 bases and J lost 5; bases outside the gene matches: 5. The CDR3 consists of 14 residues. CDR1 and CDR2 from the germline V gene are MNHEY and SVGAGI.